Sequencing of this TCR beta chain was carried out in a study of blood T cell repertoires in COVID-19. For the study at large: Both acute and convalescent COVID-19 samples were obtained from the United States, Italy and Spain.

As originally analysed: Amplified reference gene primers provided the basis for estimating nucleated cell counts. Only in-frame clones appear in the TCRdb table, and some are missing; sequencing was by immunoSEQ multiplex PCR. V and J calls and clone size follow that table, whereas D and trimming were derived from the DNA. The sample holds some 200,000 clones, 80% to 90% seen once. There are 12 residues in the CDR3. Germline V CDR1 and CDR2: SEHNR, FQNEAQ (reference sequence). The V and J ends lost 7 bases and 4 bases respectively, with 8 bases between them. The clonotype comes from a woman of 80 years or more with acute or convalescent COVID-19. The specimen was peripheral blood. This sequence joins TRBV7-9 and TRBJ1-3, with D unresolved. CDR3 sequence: CASKGAGNTIYF. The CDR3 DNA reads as TGTGCCAGCAAGGGAGCAGGAAACACCATATATTTT.